A selection of T cell receptor beta chains follows, all from one sample in a study of shared clonotypes between healthy human individuals. Clones were sequenced by immunoSEQ multiplex PCR, and TCRdb holds only the in-frame ones, with some missing. The table lists 2,100,000 or so clones, approximately 96% of them singletons. The sequenced sample consisted of naive CD4+ T cells sorted from blood. These receptors all come from a man younger than 30 in good health. Each CDR3 is given with its conserved first and last residue. The D gene is left open where the match is weak.

TRBD1 TRBV4-2 CASSQGDRDQETQYF
NA TRBV28 CASCGNQPQHF
TRBD1 TRBV29-1 CSVVKGAGIETQYF
TRBD2 TRBV7-8 CASSLGAGESNEQFF
TRBD2 TRBV18 CASLPSGGASGANVLTF
NA TRBV6-5 CASTLRGFGTDTQYF
NA TRBV6-6 CASSYSAYEQYF
NA TRBV6-5 CASSYSGQLFF
NA TRBV15 CATSRDPPRAGKIYEQYF
TRBD1 TRBV7-9 CASSPMDRGIPYF
NA TRBV5-1 CASSSTGSYEQYF
TRBD1 TRBV28 CASSPPDRGRYEQYF
NA TRBV4-2 CASSLEGGPSDTQYF
NA TRBV2 CASSDLQANTGELFF
TRBD1 TRBV6-5 CASRPDRGLGQPQHF
NA TRBV2 CASSTKDRLAKNIQYF
TRBD2 TRBV18 CASQVQRERRTGELFF
NA TRBV12-5 CASDSCQPQHF
NA TRBV6-5 CASSSFSGVGEQYF
TRBD1 TRBV18 CASSRTGVSYEQYF
NA TRBV5-1 CASSAELDPLPTDTQYF
NA TRBV4-3 CASSPRPEGSSYNEQFF
NA TRBV30 CAWSWQEQETQYF
NA TRBV11-2 CASSPGRGGMGNEQFF
TRBD1 TRBV11-2 CASSLATGVNSPLHF
TRBD1 TRBV10-1 CASSDRQGAFGGCYEQYF
NA TRBV5-4 CASSLTGTNTEAFF
NA TRBV5-1 CASSFEGNTDTQYF
NA TRBV5-1 CASSIDGLNTEAFF
NA TRBV14 CASSQVQGKRSPLHF
NA TRBV6-5 CASSYSRGQGYAFF
NA TRBV6-6 CASSLLGGNNEQFF
TRBD1 TRBV5-4 CASSWDRAGEKLFF
TRBD1 TRBV19 CASSGTAYNEQFF
TRBD2 TRBV27 CAIGRGSSYNEQFF
NA TRBV30 CAWNSGRGFGYTF
NA TRBV30 CAGSTRDGGPLHF
TRBD2 TRBV7-2 CASSSTSGSYNEQFF
NA TRBV5-6 CASSHPPGEQYF